This T cell receptor beta chain was captured by sequencing in a study of OX40 agonist ivuxolimab in advanced cancers. Study details: The patients received ivuxolimab by intravenous route every 2 weeks at 0.01 to 10 mg/kg.

Trimming removed 4 bases at V and 3 bases at J, with 9 bases between. Germline lookup yields CDR1 SNHLY and CDR2 FYNNEI. The CDR3 length is 13 residues. Study observations and caveats: Certain nonresponding patients likewise had low normalized T-cell clonal expansion. Clonal expansion in partial responders at 0.1-3.0 mg/kg ranked among the lowest. Expanded peripheral T cell antigen specificity was not determined.

The repertoire was sequenced with immunoSEQ multiplex PCR; TCRdb's copy has only in-frame clones and lacks some. This sample has around 81,000 clones, with approximately 79% found just once. Comments on this clone: Its cognate antigen is unknown.

This chain joins TRBV2 and TRBJ2-5; a weak D match, TRBD1 (6 bases). This TCR derives from an adult with an advanced solid tumor such as melanoma, head and neck, liver or kidney cancer. The source was CD4+ or CD8+ T cells sorted from blood, collected in a trial of the OX40 agonist ivuxolimab. The CDR3 nucleotides read TGTGCCAGCAGTGGACGGACAGAAGAGACCCAGTACTTC. It codes for CASSGRTEETQYF.